This T cell receptor beta chain was obtained from a study of OX40 agonist ivuxolimab in advanced cancers. About the study: Intravenous ivuxolimab at 0.01 to 10 mg/kg was given to patients every 2 weeks. Three patients got partial responses; one had hepatocellular carcinoma and two had cutaneous melanoma. Whole-study results and caveats: There was clonal expansion of CD4+ and CD8+ blood T cells by week 6 at 0.1 to 3.0 mg/kg.

The germline gives CDR1 SGHNT, CDR2 YYREEE (reference sequence). Trimming at V came to 0 bases and at J to 0 bases, leaving 8 bases not matched to a gene. The CDR3 runs to 17 residues. In the case of this clone: Its antigen is still unknown.

TCRdb keeps only in-frame clones here, not all; method: immunoSEQ multiplex PCR. The sample shows roughly 76,000 clones, 91% of them seen only once. The sequence derives from an adult with an advanced solid tumor such as melanoma, head and neck, liver or kidney cancer. J is TRBJ2-7 and V is TRBV5-4, with 8 nucleotides matching TRBD2. The source was CD4+ or CD8+ T cells sorted from blood, collected in a trial of the OX40 agonist ivuxolimab. The chain's CDR3 is CASSLGPLAGSSYEQYF. The CDR3, as DNA: TGTGCCAGCAGCTTGGGGCCTTTAGCGGGAAGCTCCTACGAGCAGTACTTC.